These T cell receptor beta chains were read from a single sample in a study of shared clonotypes between healthy human individuals. The assay was immunoSEQ multiplex PCR, and TCRdb's table has in-frame clones only and misses some. The sample has fewer than 3 million clones, 85% to 95% seen once; the top ten hold 0.37%. Input material: naive CD4+ T cells from PBMCs. These TCRs come from a man aged 18 to 30 in good health. Some clones in this sample may be carry-over from other donors' samples. The CDR3 runs from the conserved cysteine through the conserved F or W. D genes are given only for firm matches.

j_call	d_call	v_call	cdr3_aa	cdr3_nt
TRBJ2-6	TRBD2	TRBV7-9	CASSPPWGGSGANVLTF	TGTGCCAGCAGCCCCCCCTGGGGGGGGTCTGGGGCCAACGTCCTGACTTTC
TRBJ1-2	NA	TRBV7-8	CASSPRTSVYGYTF	TGTGCCAGCAGCCCTCGGACGTCGGTCTATGGCTACACCTTC
TRBJ2-2	TRBD1	TRBV28	CASSQGVTGELFF	TGTGCCAGCAGTCAGGGGGTCACCGGGGAGCTGTTTTTT
TRBJ1-2	TRBD1	TRBV28	CASSAALPGQGYWTF	TGTGCCAGCAGTGCAGCGCTTCCGGGACAGGGGTATTGGACCTTC
TRBJ1-2	NA	TRBV28	CASGENTSNGYTF	TGTGCCAGCGGTGAAAATACAAGCAATGGCTACACCTTC
TRBJ2-3	NA	TRBV6-5	CASSYGSGTSTDTQYF	TGTGCCAGCAGTTACGGGTCGGGTACGAGCACAGATACGCAGTATTTT
TRBJ2-3	NA	TRBV28	CASSLRPSATTSTDTQYF	TGTGCCAGCAGTTTACGCCCTAGCGCCACAACTAGCACAGATACGCAGTATTTT
TRBJ2-3	NA	TRBV9	CASSRIEDTQYF	TGTGCCAGCAGCCGAATAGAGGATACGCAGTATTTT
TRBJ2-7	TRBD2	TRBV7-9	CASSFLAGGPNEQYF	TGTGCCAGCAGCTTTCTAGCGGGAGGGCCTAACGAGCAGTACTTC
TRBJ2-7	TRBD1	TRBV2	CASRETGKQYF	TGTGCCAGCAGGGAGACAGGGAAGCAGTACTTC
TRBJ2-7	TRBD2	TRBV11-2	CASSWTSGRSYEQYF	TGTGCCAGCAGCTGGACTAGCGGGAGGTCCTACGAGCAGTACTTC
TRBJ2-2	TRBD1	TRBV6-4	CASRDRGNTGELFF	TGTGCCAGCAGGGACAGGGGAAACACCGGGGAGCTGTTTTTT
TRBJ1-4	NA	TRBV5-1	CASSLAVAAGGEKLFF	TGCGCCAGCAGCTTGGCGGTGGCGGCTGGGGGAGAAAAACTGTTTTTT
TRBJ2-7	NA	TRBV5-1	CASSLTGYSYEQYF	TGCGCCAGCAGCTTGACAGGGTACTCCTACGAGCAGTACTTC
TRBJ2-3	TRBD2	TRBV30	CAWSVLRGSGSPTDTQYF	TGTGCCTGGAGTGTACTTCGCGGTAGCGGGAGTCCCACAGATACGCAGTATTTT
TRBJ1-5	NA	TRBV7-2	CASSSSLERPQHF	TGTGCCAGCAGCTCGTCCCTGGAACGGCCCCAGCATTTT
TRBJ2-3	NA	TRBV29-1	CSVHSSTDTQYF	TGCAGCGTTCATTCTTCAACAGATACGCAGTATTTT
TRBJ2-1	NA	TRBV2	CASSERQYNEQFF	TGTGCCAGCAGTGAGCGGCAGTACAATGAGCAGTTCTTC
TRBJ2-5	NA	TRBV9	CASNLRGARLETQYF	TGTGCCAGCAATTTAAGGGGGGCACGGCTGGAGACCCAGTACTTC
TRBJ1-1	NA	TRBV7-2	CASRRQTTGNTEAFF	TGTGCCAGCCGCCGACAGACCACTGGCAACACTGAAGCTTTCTTT
TRBJ2-1	TRBD2	TRBV2	CASSEGGLSGSSSYNEQFF	TGTGCCAGCAGTGAAGGGGGACTTAGCGGGAGCAGCTCCTACAATGAGCAGTTCTTC
TRBJ2-1	TRBD2	TRBV7-2	CASSLSHRGRGYEQFF	TGTGCCAGCAGCTTATCCCATCGCGGGAGGGGGTATGAGCAGTTCTTC